This TCR beta chain was recovered during a study of blood T cells in healthy people across ages. Sample-barcoded 5' priming and a J-beta primer mix drove a second PCR of about 6 to 12 cycles. MiXCR, applied by TCRdb to the 5' RACE reads, yields one record per CDR3 protein. The table has 700,000 to 950,000 distinct CDR3 sequences, 58% seen once; the top ten hold roughly 22%. This sequence originates from a man aged 25-45 years in good health. Sample: blood.

The CDR3: CASSQAGVAYEQYF. In DNA form, the CDR3 reads TGCGCCAGCAGCCAAGCGGGGGTTGCCTACGAGCAGTACTTC. The chain links TRBV5-1 to TRBJ2-7, with 8 positions matching TRBD2. Germline lookup yields CDR1 SGHRS and CDR2 YFSETQ. Trimming removed 4 bases from V and 2 bases from J; junction bases left unmatched: 5. The CDR3 is 14 amino acids.